The entry below describes one T cell receptor beta chain. Its antigen target is currently unknown. One base away there is no much larger clone; base qualities are not given. These data belong to a study of beta chain features in type 1 diabetes (dated by TCRdb to the late 2010s). Background on the whole study: Mean age, gender distribution, total cell number and subset yield were not different between patients and healthy donors. Regulatory and stem cell-like memory subsets were isolated from only 8 patients and about 8 healthy donors, whereas naive and central memory subsets came from all 30 or so donors. A total of around 110,000,000 sorted cells were examined across all samples, and a strong correlation was observed between cell number per subset and RNA yield. The study compared TCRB repertoires of sorted circulating CD4+ T cell subsets between recently diagnosed type 1 diabetes patients and matched healthy donors.

Study-level results and caveats: Because the HLA sub-analyses included only small numbers of individuals, any influence of HLA type on TCRB rearrangement was left unresolved. Shorter templates might have been favored by PCR, but patient and control samples were amplified and corrected together, so both groups would have been affected equally by any skew. At VDJ recombination sites, type 1 diabetes patients had fewer insertions and more deleted nucleotides, which implies abnormalities in thymic rearrangement. Type 1 diabetes patients showed a moderate but significant shortening of TCRB CDR3 length in all four CD4+ subsets. Because cDNA rather than genomic DNA was sequenced, highly expressing activated cells could have been over-represented, although no difference in activation and CD3 levels was found between groups. Naive, central memory and regulatory TCRB repertoires appeared to be more alike among patients than among healthy donors.

From each donor, a single peripheral blood sample of about 120 mL on average was drawn into heparinised tubes. A BD FACSAria II and a panel including CD45RO, CCR7, CD25, CD127, CD95 and CD27 were used to sort naive, central memory, regulatory and stem cell-like memory CD4+ T cells. A purity above 98% was achieved for all sorted populations. PBMCs were isolated immediately by Lymphoprep density gradient centrifugation and stained directly without culture. Samples were stained and sorted in pairs, with one healthy donor and one patient per experiment, so that batch effects were minimized. All of the isolated RNA was reverse transcribed with the High Capacity cDNA Reverse Transcription Kit, so expressed TCRB transcripts were sequenced. Deep immunoSEQ sequencing was performed on naive, central memory and regulatory T cell samples, with an average of about 4 million total reads per sample. Sorted cells were lysed in RLT buffer and RNA was extracted with DNase-treated RNeasy Micro or Mini kits, depending on cell number. Each cell subset was processed separately to prevent cross-contamination, with patient and healthy donor samples processed together. TCRB sequences were amplified from cDNA with the immunoSEQ multiplex PCR, producing 87-bp fragments spanning the CDR3 region. Amplicons were sequenced on the Illumina HiSeq platform. As for the authors' bioinformatics: Synthetic template baselines were used to correct PCR bias computationally, reads within Hamming distance 2 were collapsed together, and singletons that could not be merged were discarded. Reads were aligned against IMGT to assign V, D and J genes, CDR3 length and insertions or deletions at six rearrangement sites. Within each subset, clonotype counts were normalized to sorted cell number, after which true diversity and Gini coefficients were computed with the tcR R package. The overlap coefficient, calculated on TCRB nucleotide sequences, was used to measure repertoire sharing. Imported from immuneACCESS, the table was reduced by TCRdb to in-frame sequences with V and J called. These copies leave out some clones; in studies compared against another copy, an unresolved V gene accounts for under half, and the cause of the remainder is not known. V and J calls and clone size are those listed in that table; D and trimming were worked out from the DNA. This sample lists some 190,000 clones; roughly 8% were detected once. The top ten clonotypes cover roughly 0.97% of the sample.

This sequence originates from a woman between 40 and 50 years old with type 1 diabetes. The specimen sequenced was central memory CD4+ T cells from blood.

The bases are TGTGCCAGTAGTGAGGGCCCTTACTATGGCTACACCTTC. Translated, it gives CASSEGPYYGYTF. This chain is built from TRBV19 and TRBJ1-2, with the D gene uncertain. CDR1 and CDR2, looked up from the germline V gene (reference sequence), are LNHDA and SQIVND. V and J lose 5 bases and 3 bases, and a span of 10 bases separates them. The CDR3 runs 13 amino acids, cysteine and phenylalanine included. Solely the CDR3 DNA is kept, with 39 bases framed from the first base.